The clone carrying this T cell receptor (beta chain) was counted only a few times. The data stem from a study of blood T cell repertoires in COVID-19. Assay used: immunoSEQ multiplex PCR; TCRdb lists only in-frame clones, some missing. The data contain under 300,000 clones, 70% to 85% of them singletons. The CDR3 sequence is 13 residues long. Germline CDR1 is SQVTM and CDR2 is ANQGSEA. The ends were cut back, 4 bases at V and 5 bases at J, with 11 bases in the middle. Sequenced: peripheral blood. This TCR derives from a human donor with COVID-19, enrolled during active disease. The donor label of this sample is uncertain. The rearrangement joins TRBV29-1 to TRBJ2-2; D might be TRBD2 (6 bases). CDR3: CSVVSGGTGELFF. CDR3 coding DNA: TGCAGCGTTGTCTCTGGGGGGACCGGGGAGCTGTTTTTT.